This section outlines one T cell receptor (beta chain) sequence together with its context. The entry originates in a study of T-cell memory formation after mild COVID-19. TCRdb re-called the 5' RACE reads with MiXCR, one entry per CDR3 protein. In the table there are 500,000 to 600,000 distinct CDR3 sequences, over 15% of which are singletons. This clonotype originated in an adult woman who had mild COVID-19 (a few samples of this study predate the infection). Cell type and time point are not known. The material sequenced was PBMCs or a T cell subset sorted from them (not recorded which).

CDR3 amino acids: CAWSVQGSSNQPQHF. In DNA, the CDR3 is TGTGCCTGGAGTGTACAGGGGAGTAGCAATCAGCCCCAGCATTTT. V is TRBV30 and J is TRBJ1-5, with 7 nucleotides matching TRBD1. Germline loops: CDR1 GTSNPN, CDR2 SVGIG (reference sequence). With V trimmed by 0 bases and J by 0 bases, 2 bases remained unmatched. This CDR3 contains 15 residues.